The 32 T cell receptor beta chains in this list originate from one sample, sequenced in a study of CD8+CD57+ T cells in acquired aplastic anemia. Genomic DNA constituted the template upon which TCR beta VDJ and CDR3 profiling was performed. TCRdb processed the reads anew with MiXCR; each CDR3 protein has one entry. Of around 200,000 distinct CDR3 sequences detected, 40% to 50% appear once; the ten largest clones hold about 9.7%. Those patients picked for sequencing had displayed CD8+CD57+ cell expansion on flow cytometry. The specimen was sorted CD4+, CD8+, or CD8+CD57+ T cells (not recorded which) from PBMCs. The source of these receptors is a human donor with aplastic anemia.

The chain employs TRBV10-3 and TRBJ2-7; possible D gene TRBD1, 6 bases. CDR3 size: 16 residues. The V gene lost 2 bases and the J gene lost 4 bases, with 18 bases spanning the gap. Germline values: CDR1 ENHRY, CDR2 SYGVKD. The CDR3 sequence is CAISEGGYRGGYEQYF. CDR3 DNA sequence: TGTGCCATCAGTGAGGGGGGATACCGAGGGGGATACGAGCAGTACTTC.

The chain links TRBV10-3 to TRBJ2-3; 9 bases agree with TRBD2. V was clipped by 6 bases and J by 3 bases; unmatched bases: 13. The CDR3 is 17 amino acids. Germline values: CDR1 ENHRY, CDR2 SYGVKD. The CDR3 nucleotides are TGTGCCATCAGGGGCCTCGCTAGCGGGATTGGGACAGATACGCAGTATTTT. This translates into CAIRGLASGIGTDTQYF.

About this clonotype itself: Compared with germline, one end of the junction differs, possibly owing to a read error. This sequence joins TRBV25-1 and TRBJ2-2, with D hard to call. The CDR3 is 13 amino acids. Germline V CDR1 and CDR2: MGHDK, SYGVNS. As DNA, the CDR3 is TGTGCCAGCGGTGAACGGGCAACCGGGGAGCTGTTTTTT. Its translation is CASGERATGELFF.

The chain links TRBV19 to TRBJ1-5; the match to TRBD1 covers 8 bases. Germline trimming cut 8 bases from V and 5 bases from J; bases unmatched to any gene: 5. This CDR3 has 13 residues. Germline V gene lookup returns CDR1 LNHDA and CDR2 SQIVND (reference sequence). The CDR3 coding sequence is TGTGCCAGTGACAGGGGTCGGGATCAGCCCCAGCATTTT. This codes for CASDRGRDQPQHF. Supplemented by reference TRBV19 and TRBJ1-5, the full variable domain reads DGGITQSPKYLFRKEGQNVTLSCEQNLNHDAMYWYRQDPGQGLRLIYYSQIVNDFQKGDIAEGYSVSREKKESFPLTVTSAQKNPTAFYLCASDRGRDQPQHFGDGTRLSIL.

This clonotype was seen repeatedly, ten times or more. The gene calls are TRBV7-2 and TRBJ1-4; D is unclear. This CDR3 is 15 amino acids long. V lost 5 bases, J lost 2 bases, and 12 bases lay in between. The germline gives CDR1 SGHTA, CDR2 FQGNSA. CDR3 residues: CASSARVATNEKLFF. As DNA, the CDR3 is TGTGCCAGCAGCGCAAGGGTAGCTACTAATGAAAAACTGTTTTTT. The full variable domain, rest sourced from reference TRBV7-2 and TRBJ1-4, is GAGVSQSPSNKVTEKGKDVELRCDPISGHTALYWYRQSLGQGLEFLIYFQGNSAPDKSGLPSDRFSAERTGGSVSTLTIQRTQQEDSAVYLCASSARVATNEKLFFGSGTQLSVL.

Of note for this clonotype: A read error may produce the germline difference seen at one junction end. The V and J genes are TRBV6-2 or TRBV6-3 and TRBJ2-5; D not certain. The CDR3 has 11 residues. Germline values: CDR1 MNHEY, CDR2 SVGEGT. The CDR3 nucleotides are TGTGCCAGCAGTTACGGAGAGACCCAGCACTTC. Translated, it gives CASSYGETQHF.

In its sample, this clonotype was seen many times. The genes are TRBV24-1 and TRBJ2-5, with D tentatively TRBD1 (5 bases). There are 14 residues in the CDR3. Trimming shortened V by 10 bases and J by 2 bases, and 16 bases separated the two germline ends. CDR1 KGHDR and CDR2 SFDVKD come from the germline V gene. The CDR3 protein is CATASADTQETQYF. The CDR3 bases are TGTGCCACAGCAAGTGCGGACACTCAAGAGACCCAGTACTTC.

The chain combines TRBV13 with TRBJ1-5, with TRBD1 identical over 8 bases. The V and J ends lost 5 bases and 5 bases, in that order; junction bases with no gene match: 11. Germline lookup yields CDR1 PRHDT and CDR2 FYEKMQ (reference sequence). This CDR3 has 16 amino acids. The CDR3: CASSQSTGVHDQPQHF. In DNA form, the CDR3 reads TGTGCCAGCAGCCAATCGACAGGGGTACACGATCAGCCCCAGCATTTT.

This clonotype was seen ten or more times. This chain links TRBV20-1 with TRBJ2-3, with TRBD2 matching 9 bases. The germline gives CDR1 DFQATT, CDR2 SNEGSKA (reference sequence). CDR3 length: 16 amino acids. With 1 base clipped from V and 3 bases from J, the junction kept 8 bases outside the gene matches. The CDR3 loop reads CSARGGASGTTDTQYF. DNA of the CDR3: TGCAGTGCTAGAGGGGGGGCTAGCGGGACAACAGATACGCAGTATTTT.

There are many counts of this clonotype. The chain has TRBV5-1 and TRBJ1-1; maybe TRBD1 (5 bases). V shed 0 bases and J shed 6 bases, with 15 bases lying between them. This CDR3 is built from 15 residues. The germline gives CDR1 SGHRS, CDR2 YFSETQ. DNA of the CDR3: TGCGCCAGCAGCTTGGGCAGGGCCATCCCATCTGAAGCTTTCTTT. Amino acids: CASSLGRAIPSEAFF.

This clonotype was seen at least ten times. CDR3 sequence (DNA): TGTGCCAGCAGCGTTCGGGAGAGCCCCGGGGAGCTGTTTTTT. As protein: CASSVRESPGELFF. J is TRBJ2-2 and V is TRBV9; tentative D call: TRBD2 (6 bases). The V end was cut by 2 bases, the J end by 6 bases, with 11 bases between. Germline V gives CDR1 SGDLS, CDR2 YYNGEE. The CDR3 spans 14 residues.

The table lists this clonotype with many counts. The chain uses TRBV5-4 and TRBJ2-3; the D gene is possibly TRBD2 (6 bases). V shed 3 bases and J shed 4 bases, with 18 bases lying between them. This CDR3 contains 16 residues. The germline V gene encodes CDR1 SGHNT and CDR2 YYREEE (reference sequence). The CDR3 protein is CASSSTGWGGADTQYF. The CDR3 coding sequence is TGTGCCAGCAGCTCGACCGGTTGGGGAGGCGCAGATACGCAGTATTTT.

The chain uses TRBV7-2 and TRBJ1-2; no reliable D call. This CDR3 spans 13 amino acids. V was clipped by 5 bases and J by 8 bases, with 15 bases between them. Germline V gives CDR1 SGHTA, CDR2 FQGNSA. This CDR3 reads CASSPSVAVGYTF. DNA for the CDR3: TGTGCCAGCAGCCCCTCCGTGGCGGTCGGCTACACCTTC.

This clonotype was detected only a few times. The chain carries TRBV15 and TRBJ2-5; no clear D gene. Trimming took off 0 bases at V and 5 bases at J, with 7 bases between the two ends. Germline-derived CDR1 and CDR2 are LNHNV and YYDKDF (reference sequence). This CDR3 region has 13 residues. The CDR3 nucleotides are TGTGCCACCAGCAGAGATCGAACGGAGACCCAGTACTTC. It specifies CATSRDRTETQYF.

There are many counts of this clonotype. V gene TRBV5-8 combines with J gene TRBJ2-7; D is unresolved. The ends were cut back, 3 bases at V and 2 bases at J, with 3 bases in the middle. The CDR3 covers 11 residues. Germline CDR1 is SGHTS and CDR2 is YDEGEE. The DNA of the CDR3 is TGTGCCAGCAGCTCCCCCTACGAGCAGTACTTC. Its protein is CASSSPYEQYF.

This clonotype was observed at least ten times. The V and J genes are TRBV7-6 and TRBJ1-5; no firm D call. The CDR3 sequence is 13 residues long. Trimming stripped 0 bases from V and 5 bases from J, with 5 bases between. Germline lookup yields CDR1 SGHVS and CDR2 FNYEAQ. The CDR3, as DNA: TGTGCCAGCAGCTTAGCCGGGGATCAGCCCCAGCATTTT. Protein sequence: CASSLAGDQPQHF. The variable domain in full, with the rest retrieved from reference TRBV7-6 and TRBJ1-5, is GAGVSQSPRYKVTKRGQDVALRCDPISGHVSLYWYRQALGQGPEFLTYFNYEAQQDKSGLPNDRFSAERPEGSISTLTIQRTEQRDSAMYRCASSLAGDQPQHFGDGTRLSIL.

There are many counts of this clonotype. This rearrangement joins TRBV11-3 to TRBJ1-1; 10 bases match TRBD1. Losses at the gene ends were 6 bases for V and 3 bases for J; bases not matched to a gene: 7. There are 15 residues in the CDR3. The germline CDR1 and CDR2 sequences are SGHNT and YENEEA. The CDR3 region is CASRTGGVVDTEAFF. CDR3 nucleotide sequence: TGTGCCAGCAGGACAGGGGGCGTCGTGGACACTGAAGCTTTCTTT. Filled out from reference TRBV11-3 and TRBJ1-1, the complete variable domain reads EAGVVQSPRYKIIEKKQPVAFWCNPISGHNTLYWYLQNLGQGPELLIRYENEEAVDDSQLPKDRFSAERLKGVDSTLKIQPAELGDSAVYLCASRTGGVVDTEAFFGQGTRLTVV.

Ten or more counts support this clonotype. V usage is TRBV2 and J usage is TRBJ2-1; 7 bases are shared with TRBD2. With 4 bases clipped from V and 9 bases from J, the junction kept 3 bases outside the gene matches. This CDR3 has 12 amino acids. CDR1 is SNHLY and CDR2 is FYNNEI in the germline V gene. CDR3 DNA: TGTGCCAGCAGTGGGAGCGGGGCTGAGCAGTTCTTC. This codes for CASSGSGAEQFF. The full variable domain, with the rest looked up from reference TRBV2 and TRBJ2-1, is EPEVTQTPSHQVTQMGQEVILRCVPISNHLYFYWYRQILGQKVEFLVSFYNNEISEKSEIFDDQFSVERPDGSNFTLKIRSTKLEDSAMYFCASSGSGAEQFFGPGTRLTVL.

V usage is TRBV6-1 and J usage is TRBJ2-7; D may be TRBD1 (5 bases). The CDR3 is made up of 13 amino acids. Trimming stripped 6 bases from V and 2 bases from J, with 11 bases between. CDR1 MNHNS and CDR2 SASEGT come from the germline V gene. The CDR3 sequence is CASRKTVTYEQYF. CDR3 bases: TGTGCCAGCAGAAAGACAGTAACCTACGAGCAGTACTTC.

This clonotype was seen a handful of times. The CDR3 nucleotides are TGTGCTAGTGGTTTGCTCAGCCCCAATCGGAACACCGGGGAGCTGTTTTTT. It codes for CASGLLSPNRNTGELFF. The rearrangement links TRBV12-5 to TRBJ2-2; no firm D call. CDR1 is LGHNT and CDR2 is FRNRAP in the germline V gene. CDR3 length: 17 amino acids. Trimming left V 2 bases short and J 1 base short, with 14 bases between.

The gene calls are TRBV7-9 and TRBJ1-2; D unclear. Germline CDR1 and CDR2: SEHNR and FQNEAQ (reference sequence). Trimming removed 8 bases from V and 6 bases from J, with 13 bases in between. CDR3 size: 12 residues. The CDR3 loop reads CASSEGSNGYTF. The CDR3 DNA is TGTGCCAGCTCCGAAGGCTCGAATGGCTACACCTTC.

The V gene is TRBV19, the J gene TRBJ1-1, with unresolved D. Trimming removed 1 base from V and 3 bases from J, with 12 bases in between. Germline CDR1 LNHDA, CDR2 SQIVND (reference sequence). CDR3 length equals 15 residues. CDR3 residues: CASSIARFGDTEAFF. CDR3 nucleotide sequence: TGTGCCAGTAGTATAGCTCGGTTTGGTGACACTGAAGCTTTCTTT.

Here the CDR3 DNA reads TGTGCCAGCAGGCACGGGACAGGAGAAGCTTTCTTT. It specifies CASRHGTGEAFF. The chain has TRBV28 and TRBJ1-1; 8 bases are a match to TRBD1. Trimming removed 6 bases from V and 8 bases from J; junction bases left unmatched: 5. Looked up from germline, CDR1 is MDHEN and CDR2 is SYDVKM. CDR3 length equals 12 residues.

This clonotype came up once. The rearrangement uses TRBV19 and TRBJ2-2; D not certain. V was shortened by 5 bases and J by 0 bases, with 16 bases between the two germline ends. The CDR3 runs 17 residues. From germline, CDR1 is LNHDA and CDR2 SQIVND (reference sequence). The CDR3 nucleotides read TGTGCCAGTAGTCTTAGGACGGTCCTCTCGAACACCGGGGAGCTGTTTTTT. Encoded protein: CASSLRTVLSNTGELFF.

This chain links TRBV7-8 with TRBJ2-1, with D hard to call. The V and J ends lost 2 bases and 4 bases respectively, with 6 bases between them. This CDR3 spans 13 amino acids. Germline V gives CDR1 SGHVS, CDR2 FQNEAQ. CDR3 sequence (DNA): TGTGCCAGCAGCTTAAGGATTTACAATGAGCAGTTCTTC. Encoded protein: CASSLRIYNEQFF.

The chain is built from TRBV19 and TRBJ2-3; TRBD2 aligns across 9 bases. V dropped 3 bases and J dropped 5; count of bases not matched to a gene: 3. The CDR3 sequence is 14 residues long. Looked up from germline, CDR1 is LNHDA and CDR2 is SQIVND (reference sequence). The CDR3 spells CASSMRGGEDTQYF. The CDR3 DNA reads TGTGCCAGTAGTATGCGGGGGGGCGAAGATACGCAGTATTTT.

The rearrangement joins TRBV6-5 to TRBJ2-5; D is perhaps TRBD2 (6 bases). The CDR3 runs to 13 residues. Germline CDR1 is MNHEY and CDR2 is SVGAGI. Trimming removed 2 bases from V and 5 bases from J, with 9 bases in between. CDR3 protein: CASSYTRGETQYF. Written as DNA, the CDR3 is TGTGCCAGCAGTTACACCCGGGGGGAGACCCAGTACTTC.

In the case of this clonotype: A read error may be the cause here, since a much bigger clone is one base away. The rearrangement links TRBV7-9 to TRBJ1-1; no reliable D call. The CDR3 contains 13 residues. V shed 1 base and J shed 3 bases, with 6 bases lying between them. Per the germline V gene, CDR1 is SEHNR and CDR2 is FQNEAQ (reference sequence). The chain's CDR3 is CASSLGEYTEAFF. The DNA of the CDR3 is TGTGCCAGCAGCTTAGGAGAGTACACTGAAGCTTTCTTT.

This clonotype was counted only a few times. The germline gene is not matched at one end of the junction; a read error may be the cause. The V and J genes are TRBV10-1 and TRBJ2-2, with 10 positions matching TRBD1. The germline gives CDR1 WNHNN, CDR2 SYGVQD (reference sequence). The CDR3 runs to 18 residues. The CDR3 DNA sequence: TGCGCCACAACGGCACTAGCACCGGGACAGGGGAACGCCGGGGAGCTGTTTTTT. It encodes CATTALAPGQGNAGELFF.

Many counts were recorded for this clonotype. The chain joins TRBV10-2 to TRBJ2-7; TRBD2 agrees at 7 bases. Germline V lookup: CDR1 WSHSY, CDR2 SAAADI. The CDR3 loop spans 15 amino acids. V lost 3 bases to trimming and J lost 1 base; unmatched junction nucleotides: 6. The CDR3 sequence: CASSDLRERSYEQYF. The DNA of the CDR3 is TGCGCCAGCAGTGACCTGCGGGAGCGGTCCTACGAGCAGTACTTC.

This clonotype was detected many times. Here the CDR3 DNA reads TGTGCCAGCAGCCCTAGGACTGGGGCCAACGTCCTGACTTTC. The encoded protein is CASSPRTGANVLTF. The rearrangement joins TRBV7-2 to TRBJ2-6; D is unresolved. V was cut by 5 bases and J by 2 bases, with 7 bases left in between. Germline loops: CDR1 SGHTA, CDR2 FQGNSA. The CDR3 consists of 14 residues.

The sample holds one count of this clonotype. This chain joins TRBV28 and TRBJ1-5; 8 bases are shared with TRBD1. The J segment lost 3 bases and the V segment lost 6 bases, leaving 7 bases of the junction unmatched. CDR3 length: 15 residues. The germline V gene has CDR1 MDHEN and CDR2 SYDVKM. As DNA, the CDR3 is TGTGCCAGCAGCAGACCGGGACAGGACAATCAGCCCCAGCATTTT. Its translation: CASSRPGQDNQPQHF.